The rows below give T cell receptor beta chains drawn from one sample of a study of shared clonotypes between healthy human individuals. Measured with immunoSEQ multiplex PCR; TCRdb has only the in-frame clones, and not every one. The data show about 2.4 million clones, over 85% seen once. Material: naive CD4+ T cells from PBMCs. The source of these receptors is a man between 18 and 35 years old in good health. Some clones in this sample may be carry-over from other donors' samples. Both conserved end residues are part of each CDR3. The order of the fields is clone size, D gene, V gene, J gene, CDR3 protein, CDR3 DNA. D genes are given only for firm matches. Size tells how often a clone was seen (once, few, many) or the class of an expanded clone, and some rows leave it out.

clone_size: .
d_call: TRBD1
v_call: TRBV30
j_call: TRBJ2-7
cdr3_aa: CAWSASDRGDVYEQYF
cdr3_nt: TGTGCCTGGAGTGCCTCGGACAGGGGCGACGTCTACGAGCAGTACTTC

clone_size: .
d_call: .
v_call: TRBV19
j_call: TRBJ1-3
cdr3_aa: CASGSGNTIYF
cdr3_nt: TGTGCCAGTGGCTCTGGAAACACCATATATTTT

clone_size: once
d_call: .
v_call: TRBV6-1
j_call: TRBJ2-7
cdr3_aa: CASSAITGAYEQYF
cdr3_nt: TGTGCCAGCAGTGCCATAACGGGAGCCTACGAGCAGTACTTC

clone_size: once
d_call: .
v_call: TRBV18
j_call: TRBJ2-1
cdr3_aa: CASSPSMGSYNEQFF
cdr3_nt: TGTGCCAGCTCACCTTCTATGGGGTCCTACAATGAGCAGTTCTTC

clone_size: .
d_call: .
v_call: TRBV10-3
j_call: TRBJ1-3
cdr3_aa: CATRPRDSYGNTIYF
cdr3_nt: TGTGCCACGCGCCCTAGGGATTCTTATGGAAACACCATATATTTT

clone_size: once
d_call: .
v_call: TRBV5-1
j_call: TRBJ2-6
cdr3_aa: CASGLANVLTF
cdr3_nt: TGCGCCAGCGGATTAGCCAACGTCCTGACTTTC

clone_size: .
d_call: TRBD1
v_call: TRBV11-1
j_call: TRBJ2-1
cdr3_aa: CASSFGQAMTNEQFF
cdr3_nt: TGTGCCAGCAGCTTTGGACAGGCTATGACCAATGAGCAGTTCTTC

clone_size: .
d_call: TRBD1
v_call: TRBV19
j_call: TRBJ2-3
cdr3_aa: CASTRTGTGGVADTQYF
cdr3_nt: TGTGCCAGCACGAGAACCGGGACAGGGGGCGTCGCAGATACGCAGTATTTT

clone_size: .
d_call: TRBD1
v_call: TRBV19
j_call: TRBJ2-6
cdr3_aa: CASSTPTGSGANVLTF
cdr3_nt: TGTGCCAGTAGTACCCCGACAGGGTCTGGGGCCAACGTCCTGACTTTC

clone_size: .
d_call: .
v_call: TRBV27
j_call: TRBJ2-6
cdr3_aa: CASSLSGRSSGANVLTF
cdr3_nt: TGTGCCAGCAGTTTATCAGGCAGGAGCTCTGGGGCCAACGTCCTGACTTTC

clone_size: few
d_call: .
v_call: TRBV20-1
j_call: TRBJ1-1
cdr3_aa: CRTQVNTEAFF
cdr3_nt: TGCAGGACACAGGTGAACACTGAAGCTTTCTTT

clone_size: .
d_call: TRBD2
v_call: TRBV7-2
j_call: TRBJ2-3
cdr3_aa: CASSLAASGYSTDTQYF
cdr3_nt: TGTGCCAGCAGCTTAGCGGCTAGCGGTTATAGCACAGATACGCAGTATTTT

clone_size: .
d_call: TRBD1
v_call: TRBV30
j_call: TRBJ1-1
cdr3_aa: CAWSVPQTGGVTEAFF
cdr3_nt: TGTGCCTGGAGTGTACCCCAGACAGGGGGGGTCACTGAAGCTTTCTTT

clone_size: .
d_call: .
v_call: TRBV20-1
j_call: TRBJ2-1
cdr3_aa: CSAQPEDEQFF
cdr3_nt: TGCAGTGCTCAACCCGAGGATGAGCAGTTCTTC

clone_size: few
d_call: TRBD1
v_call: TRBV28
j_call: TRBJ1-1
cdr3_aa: CASGTGMNTEAFF
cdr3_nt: TGTGCCAGCGGGACAGGAATGAACACTGAAGCTTTCTTT

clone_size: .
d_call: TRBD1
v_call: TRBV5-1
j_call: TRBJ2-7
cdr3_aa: CASSGQGVDEQYF
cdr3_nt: TGCGCCAGCAGCGGACAGGGTGTCGACGAGCAGTACTTC

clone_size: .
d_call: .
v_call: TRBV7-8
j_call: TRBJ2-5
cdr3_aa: CASSLRRFQETQYF
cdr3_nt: TGTGCCAGCAGCTTACGGCGGTTCCAAGAGACCCAGTACTTC

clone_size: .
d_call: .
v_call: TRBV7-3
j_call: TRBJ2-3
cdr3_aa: CASSLNSFYGTDTQYF
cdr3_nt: TGTGCCAGCAGCTTAAACTCCTTTTACGGCACAGATACGCAGTATTTT

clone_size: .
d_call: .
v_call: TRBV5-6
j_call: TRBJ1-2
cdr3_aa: CASSPPFGGSYGYTF
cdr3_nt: TGTGCCAGCAGCCCGCCCTTCGGGGGTAGCTATGGCTACACCTTC

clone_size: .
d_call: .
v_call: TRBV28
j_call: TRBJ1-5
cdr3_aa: CASSIGTNQPQHF
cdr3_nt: TGTGCCAGCAGTATCGGAACCAATCAGCCCCAGCATTTT

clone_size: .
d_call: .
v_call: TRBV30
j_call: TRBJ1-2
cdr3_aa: CAWTGRANYGYTF
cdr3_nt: TGTGCCTGGACGGGAAGGGCTAACTATGGCTACACCTTC

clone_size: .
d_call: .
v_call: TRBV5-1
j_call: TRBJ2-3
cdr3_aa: CASRSTDTQYF
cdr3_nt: TGCGCCAGCAGAAGCACAGATACGCAGTATTTT

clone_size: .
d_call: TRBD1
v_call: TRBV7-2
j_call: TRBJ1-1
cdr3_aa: CASSYYRGTEAFF
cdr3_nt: TGTGCCAGCAGCTATTACAGGGGGACTGAAGCTTTCTTT

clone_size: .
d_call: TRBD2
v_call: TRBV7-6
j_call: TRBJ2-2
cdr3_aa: CASSLELADTGELFF
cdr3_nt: TGTGCCAGCAGCTTGGAACTAGCGGACACCGGGGAGCTGTTTTTT

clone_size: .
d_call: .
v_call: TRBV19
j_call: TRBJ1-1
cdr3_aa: CASSTWTSRTTEAFF
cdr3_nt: TGTGCCAGTAGTACATGGACGAGTCGAACGACTGAAGCTTTCTTT

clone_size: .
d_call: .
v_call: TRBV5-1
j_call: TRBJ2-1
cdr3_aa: CASIGESYNEQFF
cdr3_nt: TGCGCCAGCATAGGGGAATCCTACAATGAGCAGTTCTTC

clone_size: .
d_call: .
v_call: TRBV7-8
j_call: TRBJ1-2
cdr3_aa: CASSFTPQGNGYTF
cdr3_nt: TGTGCCAGCAGCTTCACCCCACAGGGAAATGGCTACACCTTC

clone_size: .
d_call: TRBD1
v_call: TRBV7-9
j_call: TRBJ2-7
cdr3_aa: CASSKGQRYYEQYF
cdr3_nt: TGTGCCAGCAGCAAGGGACAGAGATACTACGAGCAGTACTTC

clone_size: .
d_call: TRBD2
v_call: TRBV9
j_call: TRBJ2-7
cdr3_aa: CASSVGRGAYEQYF
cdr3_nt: TGTGCCAGCAGCGTTGGGCGGGGGGCCTACGAGCAGTACTTC

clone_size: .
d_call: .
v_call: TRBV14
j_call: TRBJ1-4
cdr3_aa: CASSDWREREKLFF
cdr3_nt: TGTGCCAGCAGCGATTGGAGAGAAAGGGAAAAACTGTTTTTT

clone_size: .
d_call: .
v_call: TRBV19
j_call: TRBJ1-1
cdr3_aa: CASSIGGDSEAFF
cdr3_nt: TGTGCCAGTAGTATTGGGGGGGACTCCGAAGCTTTCTTT

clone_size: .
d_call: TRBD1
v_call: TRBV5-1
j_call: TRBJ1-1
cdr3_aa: CASIRDSMNTEAFF
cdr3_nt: TGCGCCAGCATAAGGGACAGCATGAACACTGAAGCTTTCTTT

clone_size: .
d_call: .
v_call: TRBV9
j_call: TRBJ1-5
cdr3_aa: CASSVGQGGDQPQHF
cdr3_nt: TGTGCCAGCAGCGTCGGGCAGGGAGGGGATCAGCCCCAGCATTTT

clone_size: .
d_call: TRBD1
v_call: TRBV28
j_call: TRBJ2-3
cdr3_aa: CASRPGQGYTDTQYF
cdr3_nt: TGTGCCAGCAGGCCGGGACAGGGCTACACAGATACGCAGTATTTT

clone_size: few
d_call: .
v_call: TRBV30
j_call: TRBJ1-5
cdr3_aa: CAWSVDSSRPNSNQPQHF
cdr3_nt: TGTGCCTGGAGTGTCGATTCGAGCAGGCCCAATAGCAATCAGCCCCAGCATTTT

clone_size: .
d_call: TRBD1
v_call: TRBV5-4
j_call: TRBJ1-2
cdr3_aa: CASSSRDSDNYGYTF
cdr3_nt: TGTGCCAGCAGCTCCCGGGACAGCGATAACTATGGCTACACCTTC

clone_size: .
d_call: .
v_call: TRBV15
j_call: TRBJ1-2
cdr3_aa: CATSRELGGVGGYTF
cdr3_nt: TGTGCCACCAGCAGGGAATTAGGGGGGGTCGGTGGCTACACCTTC

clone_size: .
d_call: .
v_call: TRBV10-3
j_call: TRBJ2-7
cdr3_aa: CAISEPTYEQYF
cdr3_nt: TGTGCCATCAGTGAGCCCACCTACGAGCAGTACTTC

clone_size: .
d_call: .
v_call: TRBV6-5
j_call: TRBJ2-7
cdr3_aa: CASSYNRLSSYEQYF
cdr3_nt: TGTGCCAGCAGTTACAACAGACTTAGCTCCTACGAGCAGTACTTC

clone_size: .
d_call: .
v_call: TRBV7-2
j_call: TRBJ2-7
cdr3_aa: CASSLRGRRVYEQYF
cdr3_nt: TGTGCCAGCAGCTTACGGGGGCGGAGGGTATACGAGCAGTACTTC

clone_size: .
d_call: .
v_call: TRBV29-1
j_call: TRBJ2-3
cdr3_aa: CSVEGGAAGDTQYF
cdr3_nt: TGCAGCGTTGAAGGAGGGGCCGCTGGGGATACGCAGTATTTT